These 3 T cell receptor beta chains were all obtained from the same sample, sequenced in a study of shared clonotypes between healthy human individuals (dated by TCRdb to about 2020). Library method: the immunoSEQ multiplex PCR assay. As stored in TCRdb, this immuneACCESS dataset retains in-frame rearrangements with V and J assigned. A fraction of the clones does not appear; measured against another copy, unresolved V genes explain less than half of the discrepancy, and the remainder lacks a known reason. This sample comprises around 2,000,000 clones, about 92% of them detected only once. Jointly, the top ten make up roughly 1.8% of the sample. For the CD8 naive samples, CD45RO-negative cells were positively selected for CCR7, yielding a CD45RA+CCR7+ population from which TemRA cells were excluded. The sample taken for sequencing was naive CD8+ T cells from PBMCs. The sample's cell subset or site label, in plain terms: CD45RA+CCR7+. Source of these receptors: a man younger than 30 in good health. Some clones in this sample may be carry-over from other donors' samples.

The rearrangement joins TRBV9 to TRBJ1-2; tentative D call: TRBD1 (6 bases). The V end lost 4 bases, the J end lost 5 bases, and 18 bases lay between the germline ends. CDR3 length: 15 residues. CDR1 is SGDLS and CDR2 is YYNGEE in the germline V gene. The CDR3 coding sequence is TGTGCCAGCAGCCCCGAGTTGGTACAGGGATATGGCTACACCTTC. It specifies CASSPELVQGYGYTF.

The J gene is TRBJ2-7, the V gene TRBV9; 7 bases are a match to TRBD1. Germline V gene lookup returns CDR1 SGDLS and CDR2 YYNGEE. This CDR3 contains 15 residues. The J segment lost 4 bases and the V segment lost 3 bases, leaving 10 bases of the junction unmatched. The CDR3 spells CASSADRDSLYEQYF. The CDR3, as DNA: TGTGCCAGCAGCGCCGACCGGGACAGCCTTTACGAGCAGTACTTC.

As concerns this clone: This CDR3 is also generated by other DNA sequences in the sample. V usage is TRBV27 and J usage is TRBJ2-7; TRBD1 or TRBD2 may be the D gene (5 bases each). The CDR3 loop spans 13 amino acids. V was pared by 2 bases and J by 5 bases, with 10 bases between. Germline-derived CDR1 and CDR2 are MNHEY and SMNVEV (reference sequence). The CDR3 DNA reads TGTGCCAGCAGTTTAAGGGGACCCCACGAGCAGTACTTC. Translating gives CASSLRGPHEQYF.